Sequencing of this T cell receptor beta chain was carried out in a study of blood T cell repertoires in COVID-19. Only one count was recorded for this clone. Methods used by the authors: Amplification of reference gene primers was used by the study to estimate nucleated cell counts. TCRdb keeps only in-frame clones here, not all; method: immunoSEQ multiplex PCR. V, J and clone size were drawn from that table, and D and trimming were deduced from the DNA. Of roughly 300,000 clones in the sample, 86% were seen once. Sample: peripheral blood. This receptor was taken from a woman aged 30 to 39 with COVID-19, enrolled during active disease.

CDR3: CASSERGGVAVEQFF. CDR3 sequence (DNA): TGTGCCAGCAGCGAGCGGGGGGGCGTGGCAGTTGAGCAGTTCTTC. This chain links TRBV11-3 with TRBJ2-1; 10 nucleotides agree with TRBD2. The CDR3 extends over 15 amino acids. Looked up from germline, CDR1 is SGHNT and CDR2 is YENEEA. J gave up 9 bases and V 5 bases, and 10 bases lay outside the gene matches.